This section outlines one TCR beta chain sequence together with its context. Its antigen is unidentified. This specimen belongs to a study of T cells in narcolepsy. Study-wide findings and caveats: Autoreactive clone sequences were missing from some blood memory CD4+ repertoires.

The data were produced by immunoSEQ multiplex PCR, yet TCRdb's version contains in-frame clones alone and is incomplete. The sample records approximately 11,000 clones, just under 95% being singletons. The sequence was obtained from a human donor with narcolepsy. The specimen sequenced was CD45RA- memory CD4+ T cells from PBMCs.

The CDR3 region has the DNA TGTGCCAGCAGCGCTGGGACAGGGGCTCAGCCCCAGCATTTT. Amino acids: CASSAGTGAQPQHF. The chain carries TRBV2 and TRBJ1-5, with 10 bases aligning to TRBD1. J gave up 6 bases and V 6 bases, and 5 bases lay outside the gene matches. CDR1 SNHLY and CDR2 FYNNEI come from the germline V gene. The CDR3 extends over 14 amino acids. Full variable domain (remainder filled in from reference TRBV2 and TRBJ1-5): EPEVTQTPSHQVTQMGQEVILRCVPISNHLYFYWYRQILGQKVEFLVSFYNNEISEKSEIFDDQFSVERPDGSNFTLKIRSTKLEDSAMYFCASSAGTGAQPQHFGDGTRLSIL.